A single sample is the source of the 12 T cell receptor beta chains below, sequenced in a study of blood T cell repertoires in COVID-19. Here immunoSEQ multiplex PCR was the method, and the copy in TCRdb shows in-frame clones only, minus some. The sample shows almost 250,000 clones, about 88% of them seen only once. The source material was PBMCs or T cells enriched from blood (not recorded which). These receptors all stem from a woman in her fifties or sixties who had recovered from COVID-19.

The chain is built from TRBV2 and TRBJ2-5; D is perhaps TRBD1 (6 bases). V shed 5 bases and J shed 5 bases, with 15 bases lying between them. Germline assignment: CDR1 SNHLY and CDR2 FYNNEI. CDR3 length equals 14 residues. This chain's CDR3 is CASSLPGVRETQYF. CDR3 DNA: TGTGCCAGCAGTCTCCCAGGGGTTCGGGAGACCCAGTACTTC.

This clone was seen a single time. This chain joins TRBV19 and TRBJ2-5; 7 nucleotides align to TRBD1. This CDR3 is built from 15 residues. Germline values: CDR1 LNHDA, CDR2 SQIVND (reference sequence). V trimming: 4 bases; J trimming: 3 bases; junction bases outside the gene matches: 8. The CDR3 nucleotides are TGTGCCAGTAGTAGAAACAGGGGAAAAGAAGAGACCCAGTACTTC. Translating it yields CASSRNRGKEETQYF.

The J gene is TRBJ2-2, the V gene TRBV14; maybe TRBD2 (6 bases). The CDR3 has 15 amino acids. V was cut by 1 base and J by 4 bases, with 10 bases left in between. CDR1 is SGHDN, CDR2 FVKESK, per germline. The DNA for the CDR3 is TGTGCCAGCAGCCAAGTTGCCGGGAGCACCGGGGAGCTGTTTTTT. It is translated as CASSQVAGSTGELFF.

As DNA, the CDR3 is TGTGCCAGCAGTTATGGGGACAGATTCACTAACTATGGCTACACCTTC. Protein: CASSYGDRFTNYGYTF. The V call is TRBV6-5, the J call TRBJ1-2; 7 bases are shared with TRBD1. Per the germline V gene, CDR1 is MNHEY and CDR2 is SVGAGI. Trimming removed 3 bases from V and 0 bases from J; junction bases left unmatched: 7. This CDR3 region has 16 residues.

This clone was seen ten or more times. The gene calls are TRBV28 and TRBJ1-1; possibly TRBD1 for D (5 bases). Per the germline V gene, CDR1 is MDHEN and CDR2 is SYDVKM. The V end lost 6 bases, the J end lost 0 bases, and 14 bases lay between the germline ends. The CDR3 is 15 amino acids. CDR3 in amino acids: CASRRGGDLNTEAFF. CDR3 DNA: TGTGCCAGCAGGCGCGGGGGGGATCTGAACACTGAAGCTTTCTTT.

The chain links TRBV27 to TRBJ2-1; 7 bases are shared with TRBD1. Germline values: CDR1 MNHEY, CDR2 SMNVEV (reference sequence). V was pared by 6 bases and J by 0 bases, with 8 bases of the junction left unmatched. CDR3 length equals 16 residues. The CDR3 is CASRTRGISSYNEQFF. The CDR3 coding sequence is TGTGCCAGCAGGACCAGGGGGATTAGCTCCTACAATGAGCAGTTCTTC.

The rearrangement joins TRBV5-8 to TRBJ2-1; D not certain. Germline CDR1 reads SGHTS; CDR2 reads YDEGEE. Deletions cut 5 bases from V and 5 bases from J, with 11 bases between. This CDR3 contains 13 residues. In DNA, the CDR3 is TGTGCCAGCAGGGATCTCCGGGACAATGAGCAGTTCTTC. Protein sequence: CASRDLRDNEQFF. The full variable domain, its missing parts supplied by reference TRBV5-8 and TRBJ2-1, is EAGVTQSPTHLIKTRGQQATLRCSPISGHTSVYWYQQALGLGLQFLLWYDEGEERNRGNFPPRFSGRQFPNYSSELNVNALELEDSALYLCASRDLRDNEQFFGPGTRLTVL.

The CDR3 loop reads CASAIAGRTHNEQFF. CDR3 coding DNA: TGTGCCAGCGCTATTGCCGGGAGAACCCACAATGAGCAGTTCTTC. This chain joins TRBV27 and TRBJ2-1; TRBD2 is a possible D gene (6 bases). Germline V gives CDR1 MNHEY, CDR2 SMNVEV (reference sequence). V lost 8 bases and J 5 bases, leaving 19 bases between the germline ends. The CDR3 has 15 amino acids.

This sequence joins TRBV11-2 and TRBJ1-1, with D unresolved. This CDR3 has 13 amino acids. The germline V gene encodes CDR1 SGHAT and CDR2 FQNNGV. Trimming pared 3 bases from V and 1 base from J, leaving 6 bases between. CDR3 in amino acids: CASSLATNTEAFF. The CDR3 region has the DNA TGTGCCAGCAGCTTGGCCACGAACACTGAAGCTTTCTTT.

The rearrangement uses TRBV5-1 and TRBJ2-2; D unclear. With 0 bases removed from V and 1 base from J, the gap between germline ends came to 4 bases. The CDR3 is made up of 14 amino acids. Germline V gene lookup returns CDR1 SGHRS and CDR2 YFSETQ. DNA of the CDR3: TGCGCCAGCAGCTTGGGTATGAACACCGGGGAGCTGTTTTTT. This encodes CASSLGMNTGELFF.

The genes are TRBV28 and TRBJ2-7, with 8 bases matching TRBD1. V shed 0 bases and J 6 bases; nucleotides not matched to a gene: 7. From germline, CDR1 is MDHEN and CDR2 SYDVKM. The CDR3 runs to 15 residues. The CDR3 DNA sequence: TGTGCCAGCAGTTTATGGCGAACAGGGGGGACCGAGCAGTACTTC. Its protein product is CASSLWRTGGTEQYF. The whole variable domain, remainder taken from reference TRBV28 and TRBJ2-7, is DVKVTQSSRYLVKRTGEKVFLECVQDMDHENMFWYRQDPGLGLRLIYFSYDVKMKEKGDIPEGYSVSREKKERFSLILESASTNQTSMYLCASSLWRTGGTEQYFGPGTRLTVT.

CDR3 coding DNA: TGTGCCAGCAGCTTAATTGGGCAGGGGAATTTCAATGAGCAGTTCTTC. It specifies CASSLIGQGNFNEQFF. The V gene is TRBV7-2, the J gene TRBJ2-1, with a weak D call TRBD1 (6 bases). There are 16 residues in the CDR3. V lost 2 bases, J lost 6 bases, and 17 bases lay in between. Germline-derived CDR1 and CDR2 are SGHTA and FQGNSA.